The 6 T cell receptor beta chains listed next were all sequenced from one sample in a study of T cell responses to AZD1222 COVID-19 vaccine. Sequencing used immunoSEQ multiplex PCR; TCRdb keeps in-frame clones, though not all of them. Of around 100,000 clones in the sample, 70% to 90% were seen once. Sequencing was performed on peripheral blood, taken on day 0 of AZD1222 vaccination. These TCRs come from an adult in good health.

The CDR3 here is CASTQGQGGNQPQHF. The CDR3 nucleotides are TGTGCCAGCACCCAGGGACAGGGAGGTAATCAGCCCCAGCATTTT. This chain uses TRBV6-5 with TRBJ1-5; TRBD1 matches at 9 bases. CDR1 and CDR2 (germline): MNHEY, SVGAGI. The CDR3 totals 15 residues. V lost 7 bases, J lost 4 bases, and 8 bases stayed unmatched.

The chain employs TRBV29-1 and TRBJ1-1, with D possibly being TRBD1 (6 bases). Trimming pared 7 bases from V and 5 bases from J, leaving 11 bases between. Germline V CDR1 and CDR2: SQVTM, ANQGSEA. This CDR3 contains 11 residues. CDR3 nucleotides: TGCAGCGGTAACAGGGTTACTGAAGCTTTCTTT. This gives the protein CSGNRVTEAFF.

This rearrangement joins TRBV19 to TRBJ2-5, with TRBD2 matching over 11 bases. The germline V gene has CDR1 LNHDA and CDR2 SQIVND (reference sequence). The CDR3 contains 15 residues. V was clipped by 6 bases and J by 0 bases; unmatched bases: 3. The CDR3 region is CASRTSGTYQETQYF. The CDR3 region has the DNA TGTGCCAGTAGGACTAGCGGGACGTACCAAGAGACCCAGTACTTC. Supplemented by reference TRBV19 and TRBJ2-5, the full variable domain reads DGGITQSPKYLFRKEGQNVTLSCEQNLNHDAMYWYRQDPGQGLRLIYYSQIVNDFQKGDIAEGYSVSREKKESFPLTVTSAQKNPTAFYLCASRTSGTYQETQYFGPGTRLLVL.

The rearrangement links TRBV11-3 to TRBJ1-1, with D perhaps matching TRBD1 (5 bases). Trimming removed 1 base from V and 4 bases from J, with 10 bases in between. Germline V gene lookup returns CDR1 SGHNT and CDR2 YENEEA. The CDR3 length is 14 residues. CDR3: CASSLGGQGTEAFF. Here the CDR3 DNA reads TGTGCCAGCAGCTTAGGAGGGCAGGGCACTGAAGCTTTCTTT. Full variable domain (remainder filled in from reference TRBV11-3 and TRBJ1-1): EAGVVQSPRYKIIEKKQPVAFWCNPISGHNTLYWYLQNLGQGPELLIRYENEEAVDDSQLPKDRFSAERLKGVDSTLKIQPAELGDSAVYLCASSLGGQGTEAFFGQGTRLTVV.

V gene TRBV7-8 combines with J gene TRBJ1-1; D remains unclear. The V end was cut by 0 bases, the J end by 6 bases, with 11 bases between. The germline gives CDR1 SGHVS, CDR2 FQNEAQ. The CDR3 extends over 14 amino acids. The DNA of the CDR3 is TGTGCCAGCAGCTTAGCACAAGCGGTCCCTGAAGCTTTCTTT. This sequence encodes CASSLAQAVPEAFF.

This clone was recorded a few times. The V gene is TRBV10-2, the J gene TRBJ1-1; TRBD1 might be the D (6 bases). Deletions cut 3 bases from V and 4 bases from J, with 9 bases between. CDR1 and CDR2 from the germline V gene are WSHSY and SAAADI. This CDR3 is 13 amino acids long. The CDR3 DNA reads TGCGCCAGCAGTGAAGGGGGAGGCACTGAAGCTTTCTTT. Translation: CASSEGGGTEAFF.